This TCR beta chain was sequenced in a study of blood T cell repertoires in COVID-19. On the study more broadly: Sites in the United States, Italy and Spain provided acute and convalescent COVID-19 samples. PBMCs, B-cell-depleted T cells, or T cells were the source of the cDNA or gDNA that made up the material.

Original data processing: Reference gene primer amplification yielded estimated nucleated cell counts. TCRdb keeps only in-frame clones here, not all; method: immunoSEQ multiplex PCR. The DNA was the basis for D and trimming; V, J and clone size are from that table. The data show roughly 200,000 clones, approximately 85% seen once. This CDR3 is 15 amino acids long. Germline trimming cut 4 bases from V and 2 bases from J; bases unmatched to any gene: 4. The germline V gene encodes CDR1 SGDLS and CDR2 YYNGEE. The TCR comes from a human donor with active or convalescent COVID-19. The donor label of this sample is uncertain. Specimen: peripheral blood. The chain recombines TRBV9 with TRBJ2-1; TRBD2 agrees at 9 bases. CDR3 sequence: CASSPGGGAYNEQFF. The CDR3, as DNA: TGTGCCAGCAGCCCAGGCGGGGGGGCCTACAATGAGCAGTTCTTC.